This T cell receptor (beta chain) came from a study of OX40 agonist ivuxolimab in advanced cancers. On the study more broadly: Ivuxolimab, which is an agonistic anti-OX40 (CD134) antibody, was administered to the patients. Participants, 75% to 90% male, averaged roughly 60 years of age, ranging from about 23 to 79. Prior anti-PD-1, anti-PD-L1 or anti-CTLA-4 therapy was allowed; less than 45% had some.

About this clone itself: Its antigen remains unknown.

V shed 10 bases, J shed 0 bases, and the junction held 6 bases outside the gene matches. Germline CDR1 is MNHEY and CDR2 is SMNVEV (reference sequence). The CDR3 totals 13 residues. The study's findings and limits: At doses 0.1 to 3.0 mg/kg, CD4+ and CD8+ clones expanded.

Repertoires were generated with immunoSEQ multiplex PCR, while TCRdb's copy carries only in-frame clones and drops some. The data hold roughly 46,000 clones, with 88% observed a single time. The sequences come from CD4+ or CD8+ T cells sorted from blood, collected in a trial of the OX40 agonist ivuxolimab. The genes are TRBV27 and TRBJ2-7; TRBD2 aligns across 7 bases. The receptor comes from an adult with an advanced solid tumor such as melanoma, head and neck, liver or kidney cancer. The CDR3 region has the DNA TGTGCCACCGCGGGGGAACTCTCCTACGAGCAGTACTTC. This sequence encodes CATAGELSYEQYF.